The clone carrying this T cell receptor beta chain was seen many times. The sample comes from a study of T cell repertoires in cytomegalovirus infection. TCRdb used MiXCR to reprocess the reads, holding one entry per CDR3 protein. The table has almost 300,000 distinct CDR3 sequences, around 10% seen once; the top ten hold 2.5%. V was clipped by 2 bases and J by 7 bases, with 9 bases between them. The CDR3 has 13 amino acids. Germline CDR1 is SGHTA and CDR2 is FQGNSA. The rearrangement joins TRBV7-2 to TRBJ2-1; D is uncertain. This clonotype originated in a human donor in good health (CMV status not recorded). Some clones in this sample may be carry-over from other donors' samples. The sequencing input was PBMCs. The CDR3 region is CASSLWGGNEQFF. In nucleotides, the CDR3 is TGTGCCAGCAGCTTATGGGGTGGTAATGAGCAGTTCTTC.